This T cell receptor (beta chain) was identified during a study of blood T cell repertoires in COVID-19. Across the whole study: Samples representing acute and convalescent COVID-19 were sourced from the United States, Italy and Spain. The cDNA or gDNA used as material had been derived from T cells, B-cell-depleted T cells, or PBMCs.

Method: immunoSEQ multiplex PCR; TCRdb's copy keeps in-frame clones and lacks some. The table shows approximately 200,000 clones, with 70% to 90% occurring only once. The germline gives CDR1 SGHVS, CDR2 FNYEAQ. Germline trimming cut 5 bases from V and 8 bases from J; bases unmatched to any gene: 10. The CDR3 runs 16 residues. Sequencing was carried out using peripheral blood. This chain connects TRBV7-6 to TRBJ2-1; the match to TRBD2 covers 12 bases. The clonotype originates from a woman aged 80 or older with acute or convalescent COVID-19. CDR3 residues: CASSRRTSGDRDEQFF. The CDR3 region has the DNA TGTGCCAGCAGCCGAAGGACTAGCGGGGACAGGGATGAGCAGTTCTTC. The whole variable domain, remainder taken from reference TRBV7-6 and TRBJ2-1, is GAGVSQSPRYKVTKRGQDVALRCDPISGHVSLYWYRQALGQGPEFLTYFNYEAQQDKSGLPNDRFSAERPEGSISTLTIQRTEQRDSAMYRCASSRRTSGDRDEQFFGPGTRLTVL.